The 22 T cell receptor beta chains presented below share a single source sample, sequenced in a study of blood T cell repertoires in COVID-19 (dated by TCRdb to 2018 to 2020). The library was built by means of the immunoSEQ multiplex PCR assay. Not all clones reach the TCRdb copy of this immuneACCESS table, which keeps in-frame sequences only. Checked studies attribute under half of the gap to unresolved V genes and leave the rest unexplained. The sample table holds about 180,000 clones, of which roughly 86% were seen once. Around 1.6% of the sample belongs to the ten largest clones. Sequenced material: peripheral blood. Receptors originate from a woman aged 45-65 years with acute or convalescent COVID-19.

This clone was seen a single time. No conserved phenylalanine or tryptophan ends this CDR3, so it is likely a read error. No DNA is shown, since the ends of the CDR3 on it are uncertain; the CDR3 is the one TCRdb lists. CDR3 sequence: CAIHIMGGQDPTKAV. This chain links TRBV10-3 with TRBJ2-4; TRBD2, the table's D call, was not compared with the DNA. CDR1 is ENHRY and CDR2 is SYGVKD in the germline V gene. The CDR3 spans 15 amino acids, including both terminal residues.

The V gene is TRBV19, the J gene TRBJ1-5; TRBD1 aligns across 7 bases. CDR3 length: 16 amino acids. Unmatched junction bases numbered 6, after V lost 2 bases and J lost 2 bases. Germline values: CDR1 LNHDA, CDR2 SQIVND (reference sequence). The CDR3 nucleotides read TGTGCCAGTAGTATACAGGGGGGCGCGGGCAATCAGCCCCAGCATTTT. Translation gives CASSIQGGAGNQPQHF.

J is TRBJ2-5 and V is TRBV29-1; D may be TRBD2 (5 bases). This CDR3 is built from 12 residues. The germline V gene encodes CDR1 SQVTM and CDR2 ANQGSEA. The V and J ends lost 6 bases and 2 bases respectively, with 10 bases between them. The CDR3 protein is CSVQDLQETQYF. The DNA for the CDR3 is TGCAGCGTGCAGGACTTACAAGAGACCCAGTACTTC.

V gene TRBV11-3 combines with J gene TRBJ2-3; TRBD1 matches at 7 bases. Germline V gene data show CDR1 as SGHNT and CDR2 as YENEEA. This CDR3 has 16 amino acids. Germline trimming cut 4 bases from V and 0 bases from J; bases unmatched to any gene: 7. The CDR3 coding sequence is TGTGCCAGCAGCTCAGCCGGGACAGAGAGCACAGATACGCAGTATTTT. It codes for CASSSAGTESTDTQYF.

V is TRBV7-9 and J is TRBJ2-1, with TRBD2 matching over 13 bases. CDR3 size: 16 residues. Germline CDR1 is SEHNR and CDR2 is FQNEAQ (reference sequence). The J segment lost 0 bases and the V segment lost 8 bases, leaving 4 bases of the junction unmatched. In DNA, the CDR3 is TGTGCCAGCGGGACTAGCGGGAACCCCTCCTACAATGAGCAGTTCTTC. Translation gives CASGTSGNPSYNEQFF.

CDR3: CASSSGTGGADIQYF. The CDR3 DNA sequence: TGCGCCAGCAGCTCCGGGACAGGGGGCGCGGACATTCAGTACTTC. The chain combines TRBV5-1 with TRBJ2-4; 12 bases fit TRBD1. Trimming at V came to 3 bases and at J to 8 bases, leaving 6 bases not matched to a gene. The CDR3 covers 15 residues. Germline V gene data show CDR1 as SGHRS and CDR2 as YFSETQ.

The sample holds a few counts of this clone. The rearrangement uses TRBV7-2 and TRBJ2-1; 8 nucleotides agree with TRBD2. Germline-derived CDR1 and CDR2 are SGHTA and FQGNSA. After removal of 5 bases from V and 3 bases from J, the junction contained 3 bases not matched to a gene. CDR3 size: 14 residues. The CDR3 is CASSGRGDYNEQFF. Written as DNA, the CDR3 is TGTGCCAGCAGCGGGCGGGGGGACTACAATGAGCAGTTCTTC. Combining the CDR3 with reference TRBV7-2 and TRBJ2-1 gives the whole variable domain GAGVSQSPSNKVTEKGKDVELRCDPISGHTALYWYRQSLGQGLEFLIYFQGNSAPDKSGLPSDRFSAERTGGSVSTLTIQRTQQEDSAVYLCASSGRGDYNEQFFGPGTRLTVL.

V gene TRBV15 combines with J gene TRBJ1-1, with D possibly TRBD1 on 5 matching bases. Trimming cost V 1 base and J 7 bases, with 13 bases left between them. In germline, CDR1 is LNHNV, CDR2 YYDKDF (reference sequence). The CDR3 has 14 residues. This CDR3 reads CATSRGEKGLEAFF. The CDR3 DNA follows: TGTGCCACCAGCAGAGGAGAGAAGGGGCTTGAAGCTTTCTTT.

Written as DNA, the CDR3 is TGCGCCAGCAGCCAAGATCATGCCCGGGGGGGCCGGACCGGGGAGCTGTTTTTT. It specifies CASSQDHARGGRTGELFF. The V call is TRBV4-3, the J call TRBJ2-2, with 8 positions matching TRBD2. Germline CDR1 and CDR2: LGHNA and YSLEER. V gave up 0 bases and J gave up 5 bases; unmatched junction bases: 11. The CDR3 sequence is 18 residues long.

The rearrangement joins TRBV12-3 or TRBV12-4 to TRBJ2-7; 10 bases are a match to TRBD1. V shed 4 bases, J shed 6 bases, and the junction held 3 bases outside the gene matches. This CDR3 region has 13 residues. The CDR3 DNA reads TGTGCCAGCAGTTACGGGACAGGGGTCGAGCAGTACTTC. Its protein is CASSYGTGVEQYF.

This chain links TRBV21-1 with TRBJ1-4. TRBV21-1 is a listed pseudogene. This CDR3 region has 19 residues. This chain's CDR3 is CASSKGGGLPSHSNEKLFF. The CDR3 region has the DNA TGTGCCAGCAGCAAAGGTGGCGGGTTACCCTCCCACTCTAATGAAAAACTGTTTTTT.

V usage is TRBV23-1 and J usage is TRBJ1-1; possibly TRBD1 for D (6 bases). TRBV23-1 is an ORF for which the function is uncertain. Between the trimmed V and J ends, which lost 0 bases and 1 base, there was a span of 12 bases. The length of the CDR3 is 16 residues. CDR3 region: CASSQSAGARNTEAFF. In nucleotides, the CDR3 is TGCGCCAGCAGTCAATCGGCGGGGGCGAGGAACACTGAAGCTTTCTTT.

This clone has a handful of counts. The chain has TRBV4-1 and TRBJ1-3; a possible D gene is TRBD1 (6 bases). CDR1 is MGHRA and CDR2 is YSYEKL in the germline V gene. CDR3 size: 14 residues. V was trimmed by 7 bases and J by 3 bases, leaving 13 bases between them. The CDR3 region has the DNA TGCGCCAGCACCCGGACAGCCGATGGAAACACCATATATTTT. Amino acids: CASTRTADGNTIYF.

The rearrangement joins TRBV2 to TRBJ1-6; D might be TRBD1 (6 bases). CDR1 and CDR2 from the germline V gene are SNHLY and FYNNEI. Trimming pared 8 bases from V and 0 bases from J, leaving 14 bases between. The CDR3 is 16 amino acids. The CDR3 nucleotides are TGTGCCAGCGGGGTCGACAGGAGCTCCTATAATTCACCCCTCCACTTT. Protein: CASGVDRSSYNSPLHF.

The V and J genes are TRBV19 and TRBJ2-5, with 8 bases fitting TRBD2. Losses at the gene ends were 6 bases for V and 0 bases for J; bases not matched to a gene: 6. Per the germline V gene, CDR1 is LNHDA and CDR2 is SQIVND (reference sequence). CDR3 length: 15 amino acids. CDR3 in DNA: TGTGCCAGTAGGGTAGCGGGATTGTACCAAGAGACCCAGTACTTC. Encoded protein: CASRVAGLYQETQYF.

The rearrangement uses TRBV11-3 and TRBJ1-2, with 8 bases lining up with TRBD1. This CDR3 is 18 amino acids long. V lost 3 bases, J lost 5 bases, and 17 bases stayed unmatched. Germline CDR1 reads SGHNT; CDR2 reads YENEEA. CDR3 coding DNA: TGTGCCAGCAGCTTTTCCGCGGCAGGGGGCTATCTGGTGTATGGCTACACCTTC. As protein: CASSFSAAGGYLVYGYTF.

This clone was picked up many times. The chain employs TRBV29-1 and TRBJ1-1; D is perhaps TRBD1 (5 bases). The CDR3 runs to 15 residues. Deletions cut 2 bases from V and 1 base from J, with 14 bases between. The germline V gene encodes CDR1 SQVTM and CDR2 ANQGSEA. CDR3 DNA sequence: TGCAGCGTTGAAAATCATGGAGACAGGAACACTGAAGCTTTCTTT. Amino acids: CSVENHGDRNTEAFF.

The CDR3 DNA reads as TGTGCCACCAGTCCTACCGGGTTCAGCACTGAAGCTTTCTTT. This sequence encodes CATSPTGFSTEAFF. The chain recombines TRBV15 with TRBJ1-1; D not certain. The CDR3 is 14 residues long. Germline CDR1 and CDR2: LNHNV and YYDKDF (reference sequence). Between the trimmed V and J ends, which lost 6 bases and 4 bases, there was a span of 15 bases.

This clone was detected only once. This chain connects TRBV10-2 to TRBJ1-2; no clear D gene. CDR3 size: 17 residues. V lost 0 bases and J 2 bases, leaving 16 bases between the germline ends. Germline V lookup: CDR1 WSHSY, CDR2 SAAADI. The CDR3 DNA follows: TGCGCCAGCAGTGAGTCCGGTCGACCTACTACAAACTATGGCTACACCTTC. Its translation: CASSESGRPTTNYGYTF.

CDR3 region: CASTYTAGYGYTF. The CDR3, as DNA: TGTGCCAGCACCTACACGGCGGGCTATGGCTACACCTTC. The rearrangement links TRBV6-5 to TRBJ1-2; D uncertain. CDR1 MNHEY and CDR2 SVGAGI come from the germline V gene. The V end was cut by 7 bases, the J end by 4 bases, with 13 bases between. The CDR3 is 13 amino acids.

V usage is TRBV7-2 and J usage is TRBJ1-3, with 7 bases that match TRBD1. The CDR3 is 15 amino acids. The V gene end was trimmed by 5 bases and the J gene end by 4 bases; junction bases not matched to a gene: 8. Germline CDR1 and CDR2: SGHTA and FQGNSA. Written as DNA, the CDR3 is TGTGCCAGCAGCGTACAGACAGGGAACGGAAACACCATATATTTT. Translation: CASSVQTGNGNTIYF.

The chain combines TRBV10-1 with TRBJ1-5; 10 bases align to TRBD1. Germline lookup yields CDR1 WNHNN and CDR2 SYGVQD (reference sequence). V was pared by 6 bases and J by 6 bases, with 8 bases of the junction left unmatched. This CDR3 has 15 amino acids. The CDR3: CASSGQGDSIQPQHF. CDR3 nucleotide sequence: TGCGCCAGCAGCGGACAGGGGGACTCGATTCAGCCCCAGCATTTT.